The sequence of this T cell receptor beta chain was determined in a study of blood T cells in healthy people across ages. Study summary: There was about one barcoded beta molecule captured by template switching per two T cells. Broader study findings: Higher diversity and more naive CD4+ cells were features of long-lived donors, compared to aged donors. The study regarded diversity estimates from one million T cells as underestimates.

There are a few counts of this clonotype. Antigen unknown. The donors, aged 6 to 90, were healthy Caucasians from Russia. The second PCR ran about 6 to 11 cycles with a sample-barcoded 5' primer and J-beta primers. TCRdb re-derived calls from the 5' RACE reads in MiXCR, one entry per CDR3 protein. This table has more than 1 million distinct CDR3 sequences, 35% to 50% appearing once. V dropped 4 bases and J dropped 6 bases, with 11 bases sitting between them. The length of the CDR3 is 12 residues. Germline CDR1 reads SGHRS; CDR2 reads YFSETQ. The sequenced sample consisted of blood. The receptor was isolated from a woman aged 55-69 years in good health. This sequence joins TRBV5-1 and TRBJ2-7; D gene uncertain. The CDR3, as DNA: TGCGCCAGCAGCGCCGACATTGGCGAGCAGTACTTC. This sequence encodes CASSADIGEQYF.